These 24 T cell receptor beta chains originate from one sample sequenced in a study of shared clonotypes between healthy human individuals (dated by TCRdb to 2018 to 2020). Library preparation used the immunoSEQ multiplex PCR assay. TCRdb mirrors the immuneACCESS table, restricted to in-frame sequences. Some clones are absent from its copies; in checked studies, under half trace to an unresolved V gene, and the reason for the others is unknown. The sample yields 700,000 or so clones; about two thirds were counted once. About 1.8% of the sample belongs to the ten largest clones. The sequenced sample was memory CD4+ T cells sorted from blood. Per the publication, the cell subset or site label means: CD45RA-negative fraction. The receptors were gathered from a woman aged 25-40 years in good health.

This clone was recorded once. This chain links TRBV5-1 with TRBJ2-1; D unclear. This CDR3 is 15 amino acids long. The germline V and J ends were trimmed by 6 bases and 5 bases, with 18 bases remaining between them. Germline V gene data show CDR1 as SGHRS and CDR2 as YFSETQ. This CDR3 is CASKSLIGFNNEQFF. The CDR3 DNA follows: TGCGCCAGCAAGAGTTTAATAGGCTTCAACAATGAGCAGTTCTTC. The variable domain in full, with the rest retrieved from reference TRBV5-1 and TRBJ2-1, is KAGVTQTPRYLIKTRGQQVTLSCSPISGHRSVSWYQQTPGQGLQFLFEYFSETQRNKGNFPGRFSGRQFSNSRSEMNVSTLELGDSALYLCASKSLIGFNNEQFFGPGTRLTVL.

This clone was observed a single time. This sequence joins TRBV4-1 and TRBJ1-5; D is unclear. The CDR3 is 17 residues long. V lost 0 bases and J lost 1, with 13 bases in between. The germline V gene encodes CDR1 MGHRA and CDR2 YSYEKL. The CDR3 DNA reads TGCGCCAGCAGCCAAGATTGGGCGACTCAGAGCAATCAGCCCCAGCATTTT. Amino acid sequence: CASSQDWATQSNQPQHF.

This rearrangement joins TRBV7-9 to TRBJ2-5; D possibly corresponds to TRBD2 (6 bases). Trimming removed 1 base at V and 5 bases at J, with 11 bases between. Germline assignment: CDR1 SEHNR and CDR2 FQNEAQ (reference sequence). The CDR3 sequence is 14 residues long. The CDR3 protein is CASSLGTIGETQYF. The CDR3 bases are TGTGCCAGCAGCTTAGGGACTATTGGGGAGACCCAGTACTTC.

This clone was observed once. The chain links TRBV18 to TRBJ1-2; no clear D gene. This CDR3 is built from 13 residues. Germline assignment: CDR1 KGHSH and CDR2 LQKENI. V dropped 6 bases and J dropped 4 bases, with 12 bases sitting between them. The CDR3 reads CASSPPEIYGYTF. CDR3 DNA sequence: TGTGCCAGCTCCCCGCCGGAAATCTATGGCTACACCTTC.

This clone was detected only once. The chain carries TRBV4-2 and TRBJ1-2, with D perhaps TRBD1 (6 bases). V gave up 1 base and J gave up 4 bases, with 19 bases separating them. From germline, CDR1 is LGHNA and CDR2 YNFKEQ. The CDR3 runs 17 residues. DNA for the CDR3: TGTGCCAGCAGCCAAGTACTGACGGGACAAGGGATCTATGGCTACACCTTC. Translating gives CASSQVLTGQGIYGYTF.

The chain combines TRBV7-9 with TRBJ2-5; D not certain. The CDR3 has 13 amino acids. V lost 4 bases and J 5 bases, leaving 11 bases between the germline ends. Germline CDR1 is SEHNR and CDR2 is FQNEAQ (reference sequence). CDR3 coding DNA: TGTGCCAGCAGCTCAACGGTACCCGAGACCCAGTACTTC. Translating gives CASSSTVPETQYF.

On this clone itself: This sample includes further DNA sequences coding for the same CDR3. The V gene is TRBV2, the J gene TRBJ2-3; D may be TRBD2 (5 bases). Germline CDR1 SNHLY, CDR2 FYNNEI. V lost 8 bases and J 5 bases, leaving 8 bases between the germline ends. The CDR3 consists of 11 residues. The CDR3 loop reads CASGGVDTQYF. DNA for the CDR3: TGTGCCAGCGGAGGCGTAGATACGCAGTATTTT.

This clone was recorded at least ten times. The chain couples TRBV7-2 to TRBJ1-2, with D uncertain. This CDR3 is built from 13 residues. Germline V gene data show CDR1 as SGHTA and CDR2 as FQGNSA. Trimming removed 5 bases at V and 4 bases at J, with 11 bases between. The DNA for the CDR3 is TGTGCCAGCAGCCCGGACGCTGGCTATGGCTACACCTTC. It translates to CASSPDAGYGYTF.

This clone was observed many times. CDR3 region: CASSSPGGSRNEQFF. The CDR3 coding sequence is TGTGCCAGTAGTTCCCCTGGCGGGAGCCGAAATGAGCAGTTCTTC. The V and J genes are TRBV19 and TRBJ2-1; TRBD2 agrees at 7 bases. The CDR3 extends over 15 amino acids. The ends lost 5 bases at V and 7 bases at J; junction bases unmatched: 11. Germline lookup yields CDR1 LNHDA and CDR2 SQIVND (reference sequence).

The rearrangement uses TRBV19 and TRBJ1-2; TRBD1 is a possible D gene (5 bases). With 6 bases removed from V and 4 bases from J, the gap between germline ends came to 15 bases. The CDR3 totals 14 residues. CDR1 LNHDA and CDR2 SQIVND come from the germline V gene (reference sequence). DNA of the CDR3: TGTGCCAGTAGCCTTGGGGGGAGGGGCTATGGCTACACCTTC. Translating it yields CASSLGGRGYGYTF.

J is TRBJ1-4 and V is TRBV6-1; 7 bases align to TRBD1. CDR1 and CDR2 (germline): MNHNS, SASEGT. V was clipped by 6 bases and J by 0 bases; unmatched bases: 4. The CDR3 extends over 15 amino acids. The CDR3 region is CASRLGTATNEKLFF. Here the CDR3 DNA reads TGTGCCAGCAGATTAGGGACAGCAACTAATGAAAAACTGTTTTTT.

The V and J genes are TRBV28 and TRBJ1-5; D ambiguous. The V gene's germline CDR1 is MDHEN and CDR2 SYDVKM. V was pared by 3 bases and J by 7 bases, with 10 bases between. This CDR3 has 13 residues. This CDR3 reads CASSLIRRQPQHF. CDR3 DNA: TGTGCCAGCAGTTTGATAAGGCGACAGCCCCAGCATTTT.

This chain links TRBV2 with TRBJ1-4, with 9 bases that match TRBD1. V lost 6 bases, J lost 7 bases, and 6 bases stayed unmatched. Germline-derived CDR1 and CDR2 are SNHLY and FYNNEI. CDR3 length equals 14 residues. The CDR3 DNA follows: TGTGCCAGCAGCCCACAGGGGGCGGCTGAAAAACTGTTTTTT. This codes for CASSPQGAAEKLFF.

This chain joins TRBV5-4 and TRBJ1-2, with TRBD1 matching 7 bases. V gave up 5 bases and J gave up 4 bases; unmatched junction bases: 14. Germline lookup yields CDR1 SGHNT and CDR2 YYREEE (reference sequence). This CDR3 has 16 residues. As DNA, the CDR3 is TGTGCCAGCAGGGAAGCAGGGGGAAAAAACTCCTATGGCTACACCTTC. Encoded protein: CASREAGGKNSYGYTF.

This chain uses TRBV27 with TRBJ2-2; no reliable D call. CDR1 is MNHEY, CDR2 SMNVEV, per germline (reference sequence). V was pared by 2 bases and J by 0 bases, with 13 bases between. This CDR3 has 17 amino acids. This CDR3 is CASSLRPTKANTGELFF. DNA of the CDR3: TGTGCCAGCAGTTTAAGACCCACTAAAGCGAACACCGGGGAGCTGTTTTTT.

The V gene is TRBV4-2, the J gene TRBJ1-2; D unclear. Germline V lookup: CDR1 LGHNA, CDR2 YNFKEQ. This CDR3 region has 18 residues. V shed 0 bases and J shed 5 bases, with 22 bases lying between them. The chain's CDR3 is CASSQDLLEGITIYGYTF. The DNA of the CDR3 is TGTGCCAGCAGCCAAGATCTTCTCGAGGGCATAACGATTTATGGCTACACCTTC.

The rearrangement joins TRBV28 to TRBJ2-2; D is uncertain. Germline CDR1 is MDHEN and CDR2 is SYDVKM. Trimming removed 5 bases from V and 6 bases from J, with 10 bases in between. The CDR3 spans 13 residues. Written as DNA, the CDR3 is TGTGCCAGCAGTCTCGGTATAGCCGGGGAGCTGTTTTTT. Translated: CASSLGIAGELFF.

This clone was found a few times. The chain uses TRBV21-1 and TRBJ2-5; the table's TRBD2 call for D was not verified on the DNA. TRBV21-1 is tagged as a pseudogene. CDR3 length equals 20 residues. CDR3 protein: CASSKVEALGLAENQETQYF. CDR3 nucleotide sequence: TGTGCCAGCAGCAAAGTAGAGGCGTTGGGGCTAGCGGAGAACCAAGAGACCCAGTACTTC.

J is TRBJ2-7 and V is TRBV18, with TRBD2 matching over 7 bases. This CDR3 region has 13 residues. Germline V gene sequence: CDR1 KGHSH, CDR2 LQKENI. V was clipped by 4 bases and J by 6 bases; unmatched bases: 6. CDR3 in DNA: TGTGCCAGCTCACAAGGATCGGGGGGCGAGCAGTACTTC. Protein product: CASSQGSGGEQYF.

V and J are TRBV19 and TRBJ2-4, with 12 bases fitting TRBD1. V was clipped by 4 bases and J by 13 bases; unmatched bases: 11. Per the germline V gene, CDR1 is LNHDA and CDR2 is SQIVND (reference sequence). The CDR3 has 15 residues. CDR3 bases: TGTGCCAGTAGTACCCGGGACAGGGGGCCAATAAGACAGTACTTC. Its protein is CASSTRDRGPIRQYF.

The genes are TRBV6-6 and TRBJ1-4; TRBD1 is a possible D gene (5 bases). V lost 4 bases to trimming and J lost 10 bases, with 13 bases between them. The CDR3 totals 13 residues. Germline V lookup: CDR1 MNHNY, CDR2 SVGAGI (reference sequence). The chain's CDR3 is CASSWVGDGKLFF. For the CDR3, the DNA is TGTGCCAGCAGTTGGGTAGGGGATGGAAAACTGTTTTTT.

The chain combines TRBV15 with TRBJ2-7; 9 bases agree with TRBD1. The CDR3 is made up of 13 amino acids. The J segment lost 4 bases and the V segment lost 5 bases, leaving 3 bases of the junction unmatched. Germline CDR1 is LNHNV and CDR2 is YYDKDF (reference sequence). The CDR3 DNA reads TGTGCCACCAGCGGACAGGGGAGGTACGAGCAGTACTTC. Translating gives CATSGQGRYEQYF.

This rearrangement joins TRBV18 to TRBJ2-1; D not certain. The V and J ends lost 6 bases and 8 bases respectively, with 20 bases between them. CDR3 length: 15 residues. Germline V gives CDR1 KGHSH, CDR2 LQKENI. The DNA of the CDR3 is TGTGCCAGCTCGCCCCAGAGGAAAGGGCAGGATGAGCAGTTCTTC. Amino acid sequence: CASSPQRKGQDEQFF. Supplemented by reference TRBV18 and TRBJ2-1, the full variable domain reads NAGVMQNPRHLVRRRGQEARLRCSPMKGHSHVYWYRQLPEEGLKFMVYLQKENIIDESGMPKERFSAEFPKEGPSILRIQQVVRGDSAAYFCASSPQRKGQDEQFFGPGTRLTVL.

The V call is TRBV4-1, the J call TRBJ1-4, with a tentative D call TRBD1 (5 bases). Deletions cut 4 bases from V and 4 bases from J, with 16 bases between. CDR1 is MGHRA, CDR2 YSYEKL, per germline. CDR3 length equals 16 residues. The DNA for the CDR3 is TGCGCCAGCAGCCGTATTGCCGGGACGGATAATGAAAAACTGTTTTTT. Translated, it gives CASSRIAGTDNEKLFF.